Listed here are 30 T cell receptor beta chains from one sample, sequenced in a study of blood T cell repertoires in COVID-19. Using immunoSEQ multiplex PCR, the repertoire was profiled, and TCRdb retains in-frame clones only, with some absent. The table has 350,000 to 450,000 clones, 83% seen once. The specimen sequenced was PBMCs or T cells enriched from blood (not recorded which). The receptor set was obtained from a woman between 50 and 59 years old who had recovered from COVID-19.

V gene TRBV3-1 (or the pseudogene TRBV3-2) combines with J gene TRBJ1-6; D is undetermined. CDR1 is LGHDT and CDR2 is YNNKEL in the germline V gene (reference sequence). V dropped 4 bases and J dropped 11 bases, with 12 bases sitting between them. This CDR3 is built from 13 residues. CDR3 DNA sequence: TGTGCCAGCAGCCTAAGCCTCGGAGCACCCCTCCACTTT. Translated, it gives CASSLSLGAPLHF.

This clone was seen ten or more times. The chain is built from TRBV5-6 and TRBJ2-7; 7 bases line up with TRBD2. The junction had 12 bases not matched to a gene; V was cut back by 4 bases and J by 5 bases. The CDR3 length is 15 residues. Germline values: CDR1 SGHDT, CDR2 YYEEEE. CDR3 in amino acids: CASSPGGAGDHEQYF. The CDR3 DNA reads as TGTGCCAGCAGCCCGGGCGGGGCGGGAGACCACGAGCAGTACTTC.

This clone was seen more than once but under ten times. This rearrangement joins TRBV9 to TRBJ2-7; 7 nucleotides match TRBD1. V was pared by 1 base and J by 3 bases, with 4 bases of the junction left unmatched. Germline V gene sequence: CDR1 SGDLS, CDR2 YYNGEE. This CDR3 spans 14 amino acids. CDR3 coding DNA: TGTGCCAGCAGCGTATCTGGGACAGTCTACGAGCAGTACTTC. Translation gives CASSVSGTVYEQYF.

V and J are TRBV7-9 and TRBJ1-2; TRBD1 is a possible D gene (6 bases). The CDR3 has 14 residues. Germline values: CDR1 SEHNR, CDR2 FQNEAQ (reference sequence). Trimming shortened V by 2 bases and J by 4 bases, and 11 bases separated the two germline ends. CDR3 bases: TGTGCCAGCAGCTTACAGGGGTTTGGCTATGGCTACACCTTC. As protein: CASSLQGFGYGYTF. The full variable domain, completed using reference TRBV7-9 and TRBJ1-2, is DTGVSQNPRHKITKRGQNVTFRCDPISEHNRLYWYRQTLGQGPEFLTYFQNEAQLEKSRLLSDRFSAERPKGSFSTLEIQRTEQGDSAMYLCASSLQGFGYGYTFGSGTRLTVV.

The CDR3 loop is CAIKSVPEAFF. In DNA form, the CDR3 reads TGTGCCATCAAGTCGGTTCCTGAAGCTTTCTTT. The chain combines TRBV2 with TRBJ1-1; no reliable D call. The length of the CDR3 is 11 residues. The V gene's germline CDR1 is SNHLY and CDR2 FYNNEI. V was cut by 10 bases and J by 6 bases, with 12 bases left in between.

The genes are TRBV5-1 and TRBJ2-7, with 8 bases lining up with TRBD2. V was pared by 0 bases and J by 1 base, with 9 bases of the junction left unmatched. The CDR3 is 17 residues long. Germline CDR1 reads SGHRS; CDR2 reads YFSETQ. Written as DNA, the CDR3 is TGCGCCAGCAGCTTGGCCAGCGGGAGTGTTGGATCCTACGAGCAGTACTTC. Translation: CASSLASGSVGSYEQYF.

This clone was detected only a few times. The chain is built from TRBV6-5 and TRBJ2-1; D perhaps matches TRBD2 (8 bases). Trimming shortened V by 6 bases and J by 10 bases, and 16 bases separated the two germline ends. The germline V gene has CDR1 MNHEY and CDR2 SVGAGI. The CDR3 spans 13 residues. The CDR3 DNA follows: TGTGCCAGCAGGGACGGGAGGGGGCGAGAGCAGTTCTTC. This encodes CASRDGRGREQFF.

J is TRBJ1-1 and V is TRBV5-1; maybe TRBD1 (5 bases). The germline V gene encodes CDR1 SGHRS and CDR2 YFSETQ. The V end was cut by 3 bases, the J end by 0 bases, with 15 bases between. The CDR3 is made up of 16 amino acids. The CDR3 loop reads CASSSDLTAMNTEAFF. The CDR3 DNA sequence: TGCGCCAGCAGCTCAGATCTGACAGCGATGAACACTGAAGCTTTCTTT. Full variable domain (remainder filled in from reference TRBV5-1 and TRBJ1-1): KAGVTQTPRYLIKTRGQQVTLSCSPISGHRSVSWYQQTPGQGLQFLFEYFSETQRNKGNFPGRFSGRQFSNSRSEMNVSTLELGDSALYLCASSSDLTAMNTEAFFGQGTRLTVV.

This chain connects TRBV29-1 to TRBJ1-1; 7 bases are a match to TRBD1. The CDR3 is 13 amino acids. The germline V gene encodes CDR1 SQVTM and CDR2 ANQGSEA. The V and J ends lost 6 bases and 1 base, in that order; junction bases with no gene match: 5. The CDR3 DNA reads TGCAGCGTCCAGCGGACAGGGAACACTGAAGCTTTCTTT. Protein product: CSVQRTGNTEAFF.

This clone was detected only a few times. J is TRBJ1-6 and V is TRBV4-2, with unresolved D. CDR1 is LGHNA and CDR2 is YNFKEQ in the germline V gene. V gave up 1 base and J gave up 7 bases, with 11 bases separating them. CDR3 length equals 15 residues. CDR3 nucleotides: TGTGCCAGCAGCCAAGGGCAATTAATGAATTCACCCCTCCACTTT. This encodes CASSQGQLMNSPLHF.

The gene calls are TRBV19 and TRBJ1-2; D ambiguous. Germline V gene data show CDR1 as LNHDA and CDR2 as SQIVND (reference sequence). The CDR3 is made up of 14 amino acids. Trimming took off 1 base at V and 3 bases at J, with 9 bases between the two ends. As DNA, the CDR3 is TGTGCCAGTAGTATAGTTTCGGGGTACTATGGCTACACCTTC. This codes for CASSIVSGYYGYTF. Full variable domain (rest looked up from reference TRBV19 and TRBJ1-2): DGGITQSPKYLFRKEGQNVTLSCEQNLNHDAMYWYRQDPGQGLRLIYYSQIVNDFQKGDIAEGYSVSREKKESFPLTVTSAQKNPTAFYLCASSIVSGYYGYTFGSGTRLTVV.

This clone was seen a few times. V is TRBV6-5 and J is TRBJ1-6, with a tentative D call TRBD1 (5 bases). The CDR3 consists of 15 residues. The ends were cut back, 0 bases at V and 7 bases at J, with 10 bases in the middle. Germline V gene lookup returns CDR1 MNHEY and CDR2 SVGAGI. Written as DNA, the CDR3 is TGTGCCAGCAGTTACTCGAACGGGGGGAATTCACCCCTCCACTTT. Encoded protein: CASSYSNGGNSPLHF.

The rearrangement joins TRBV5-1 to TRBJ2-1; D uncertain. The germline CDR1 and CDR2 sequences are SGHRS and YFSETQ. The V and J ends lost 0 bases and 2 bases respectively, with 9 bases between them. CDR3 length: 15 residues. The CDR3, as DNA: TGCGCCAGCAGCTTGGGTGGAGAAGCCTACAATGAGCAGTTCTTC. Its protein is CASSLGGEAYNEQFF.

The CDR3 coding sequence is TGTGCCAGCTCATTACAGGGGTATGGCTACACCTTC. It is translated as CASSLQGYGYTF. V and J are TRBV18 and TRBJ1-2, with 7 bases that match TRBD1. Germline CDR1 KGHSH, CDR2 LQKENI. With V trimmed by 5 bases and J by 5 bases, 2 bases remained unmatched. The CDR3 has 12 residues.

V and J are TRBV29-1 and TRBJ1-1; D perhaps matches TRBD1 (5 bases). The CDR3 is 15 amino acids. The V gene's germline CDR1 is SQVTM and CDR2 ANQGSEA. Trimming took off 0 bases at V and 4 bases at J, with 15 bases between the two ends. CDR3 in amino acids: CSVEDLGGGGTEAFF. The CDR3 DNA sequence: TGCAGCGTTGAAGATTTGGGGGGAGGAGGCACTGAAGCTTTCTTT.

The chain carries TRBV19 and TRBJ2-1, with D perhaps matching TRBD1 (5 bases). Germline values: CDR1 LNHDA, CDR2 SQIVND (reference sequence). Trimming left V 4 bases short and J 0 bases short, with 13 bases between. The CDR3 covers 16 residues. The CDR3 protein is CASSTGHGVSYNEQFF. The CDR3 nucleotides are TGTGCCAGTAGTACCGGACATGGGGTCTCCTACAATGAGCAGTTCTTC.

This clone showed up just a few times. The genes are TRBV5-4 and TRBJ1-6; perhaps TRBD1 as D (6 bases). CDR1 is SGHNT, CDR2 YYREEE, per germline (reference sequence). V was clipped by 4 bases and J by 3 bases, with 11 bases between them. The CDR3 contains 15 residues. The CDR3 region has the DNA TGTGCCAGCAGCACTGGACAGAACTATAATTCACCCCTCCACTTT. Its protein is CASSTGQNYNSPLHF.

This sequence joins TRBV7-2 and TRBJ2-5, with TRBD2 matching over 16 bases. This CDR3 comprises 17 residues. With 6 bases clipped from V and 5 bases from J, the junction kept 9 bases outside the gene matches. Germline CDR1 and CDR2: SGHTA and FQGNSA. CDR3 DNA sequence: TGTGCCAGCAGGTCAGGGACTAGCGGGGGGGCACGGGAGACCCAGTACTTC. Translating gives CASRSGTSGGARETQYF.

CDR3 DNA: TGTGCCACCAGTGACCGAAATGGACTAACCTACTTC. The encoded protein is CATSDRNGLTYF. The V gene is TRBV24-1, the J gene TRBJ2-7; tentative D call: TRBD2 (6 bases). V was clipped by 4 bases and J by 13 bases, with 16 bases between them. The CDR3 has 12 residues. Germline CDR1 is KGHDR and CDR2 is SFDVKD.

The chain is built from TRBV6-1 and TRBJ2-7; the D gene is possibly TRBD2 (5 bases). Germline loops: CDR1 MNHNS, CDR2 SASEGT. Trimming removed 3 bases at V and 3 bases at J, with 15 bases between. CDR3 length equals 15 residues. In nucleotides, the CDR3 is TGTGCCAGCAGTGAGGTGAGGGCGGGTTTCTACGAGCAGTACTTC. Translating it yields CASSEVRAGFYEQYF.

V usage is TRBV7-2 and J usage is TRBJ1-2; 9 bases agree with TRBD1. The V gene end was trimmed by 5 bases and the J gene end by 6 bases; junction bases not matched to a gene: 10. The length of the CDR3 is 15 residues. Germline CDR1 SGHTA, CDR2 FQGNSA. The CDR3 DNA follows: TGTGCCAGCAGCGAAGACAGGGGGGACATTCATGGCTACACCTTC. It is translated as CASSEDRGDIHGYTF.

As for this clone: This may be a read error: a much more frequent sequence differs by one nucleotide. The chain carries TRBV7-2 and TRBJ2-2, with TRBD1 matching over 7 bases. Trimming took 8 bases from V and 1 from J; bases not matched to a gene: 1. The germline V gene has CDR1 SGHTA and CDR2 FQGNSA. The CDR3 runs 13 residues. The CDR3 here is CASRDRNTGELFF. In DNA form, the CDR3 reads TGTGCCAGCCGGGACAGGAACACCGGGGAGCTGTTTTTT.

This clone occurred a few times. This rearrangement joins TRBV5-4 to TRBJ1-5, with TRBD1 identical over 7 bases. J was trimmed by 4 bases and V by 3 bases; bases with no gene match: 4. Germline CDR1 SGHNT, CDR2 YYREEE (reference sequence). The length of the CDR3 is 14 residues. DNA of the CDR3: TGTGCCAGCAGCTCAGGGGGAATGAATCAGCCCCAGCATTTT. Translating gives CASSSGGMNQPQHF. Full variable domain (missing parts from reference TRBV5-4 and TRBJ1-5): ETGVTQSPTHLIKTRGQQVTLRCSSQSGHNTVSWYQQALGQGPQFIFQYYREEENGRGNFPPRFSGLQFPNYSSELNVNALELDDSALYLCASSSGGMNQPQHFGDGTRLSIL.

The chain joins TRBV7-2 to TRBJ2-5; 11 bases are shared with TRBD2. This CDR3 has 16 residues. Germline assignment: CDR1 SGHTA and CDR2 FQGNSA. V trimming: 1 base; J trimming: 7 bases; junction bases outside the gene matches: 8. The CDR3, as DNA: TGTGCCAGCAGCTTAGTTAGCGGGGGGGATGGGTTGACCCAGTACTTC. Translated, it gives CASSLVSGGDGLTQYF. Combining the CDR3 with reference TRBV7-2 and TRBJ2-5 gives the whole variable domain GAGVSQSPSNKVTEKGKDVELRCDPISGHTALYWYRQSLGQGLEFLIYFQGNSAPDKSGLPSDRFSAERTGGSVSTLTIQRTQQEDSAVYLCASSLVSGGDGLTQYFGPGTRLLVL.

The table lists this clone with a few counts. This chain uses TRBV7-9 with TRBJ1-2; 9 positions agree with TRBD1. V lost 4 bases and J lost 8; bases outside the gene matches: 14. CDR1 is SEHNR, CDR2 FQNEAQ, per germline (reference sequence). The CDR3 runs 16 residues. The CDR3 sequence: CASSSGDRAKKYGYTF. CDR3 sequence (DNA): TGTGCCAGCAGCTCCGGGGACAGGGCAAAGAAATACGGCTACACCTTC.

This chain uses TRBV4-1 with TRBJ2-1, with 8 bases aligning to TRBD2. CDR1 is MGHRA, CDR2 YSYEKL, per germline. With V trimmed by 2 bases and J by 7 bases, 1 base remained unmatched. The CDR3 totals 13 residues. CDR3 sequence reads: CASSQREGNEQFF. As DNA, the CDR3 is TGCGCCAGCAGCCAACGGGAGGGGAATGAGCAGTTCTTC.

Here the CDR3 reads CSVAPGGNQPQHF. The CDR3 bases are TGCAGCGTCGCCCCGGGGGGCAATCAGCCCCAGCATTTT. V is TRBV29-1 and J is TRBJ1-5; a weak D match, TRBD1 (5 bases). CDR1 is SQVTM, CDR2 ANQGSEA, per germline. The CDR3 length is 13 residues. Trimming cost V 6 bases and J 2 bases, with 11 bases left between them.

The rearrangement links TRBV7-8 to TRBJ2-7; 9 bases are a match to TRBD2. V trimming: 6 bases; J trimming: 4 bases; junction bases outside the gene matches: 10. The CDR3 has 15 amino acids. The germline V gene encodes CDR1 SGHVS and CDR2 FQNEAQ. Here the CDR3 reads CASSDHSSGMYEQYF. In nucleotides, the CDR3 is TGTGCCAGCAGTGATCACTCTAGCGGGATGTACGAGCAGTACTTC.

The chain has TRBV9 and TRBJ2-7; 8 bases line up with TRBD1. CDR3 length equals 15 residues. The germline V gene encodes CDR1 SGDLS and CDR2 YYNGEE. Unmatched junction bases numbered 6, after V lost 0 bases and J lost 4 bases. CDR3 in amino acids: CASSVEDRAVYEQYF. The DNA for the CDR3 is TGTGCCAGCAGCGTAGAGGACAGGGCGGTGTACGAGCAGTACTTC.

The chain combines TRBV2 with TRBJ2-2; D is unclear. The CDR3 is made up of 13 amino acids. Germline values: CDR1 SNHLY, CDR2 FYNNEI. Trimming stripped 1 base from V and 4 bases from J, with 4 bases between. The CDR3 sequence: CASSEVLTGELFF. The CDR3 coding sequence is TGTGCCAGCAGTGAAGTTCTCACCGGGGAGCTGTTTTTT.